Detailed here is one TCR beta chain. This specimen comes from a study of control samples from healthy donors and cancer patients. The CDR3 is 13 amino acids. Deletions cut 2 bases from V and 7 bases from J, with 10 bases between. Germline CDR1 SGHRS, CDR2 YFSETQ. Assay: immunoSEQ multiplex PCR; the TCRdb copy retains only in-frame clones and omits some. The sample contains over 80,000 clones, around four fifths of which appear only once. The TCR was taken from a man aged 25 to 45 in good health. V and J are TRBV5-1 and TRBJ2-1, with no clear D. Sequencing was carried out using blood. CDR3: CASSFMAKNEQFF. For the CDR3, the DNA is TGCGCCAGCAGCTTTATGGCGAAAAATGAGCAGTTCTTC. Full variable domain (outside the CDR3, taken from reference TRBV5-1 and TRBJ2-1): KAGVTQTPRYLIKTRGQQVTLSCSPISGHRSVSWYQQTPGQGLQFLFEYFSETQRNKGNFPGRFSGRQFSNSRSEMNVSTLELGDSALYLCASSFMAKNEQFFGPGTRLTVL.